The entry that follows covers one T cell receptor (beta chain) sequence. The study recruited people aged 18 to 89 years across roughly 23 US areas. Cohort 3 recovery required two negative PCRs, clearance, or symptom resolution. Trimming left V 3 bases short and J 3 bases short, with 9 bases between. The CDR3 totals 13 residues. Original methodology: Estimation of nucleated cell counts was performed using reference gene primer amplification. Produced via immunoSEQ multiplex PCR; TCRdb's table is partial and in-frame only. V, J and clone size were drawn from that table, and D and trimming were deduced from the DNA. The data hold approximately 310,000 clones, with under 90% observed a single time. The sample is drawn from a study of blood T cell repertoires in COVID-19.

Sequencing was performed on PBMCs or T cells enriched from blood (not recorded which). V is TRBV12-3 or TRBV12-4 and J is TRBJ2-7, with D tentatively TRBD1 (6 bases). The sequence came from a man in his 60s who had recovered from COVID-19. The CDR3 here is CASSLDRNYEQYF. The CDR3 nucleotides read TGTGCCAGCAGTTTGGACAGAAACTACGAGCAGTACTTC.